Following are 11 T cell receptor beta chains from one sample sequenced in a study of T-cell reconstitution after alpha-beta-depleted transplantation in children. Using unique molecular identifiers, the investigators prepared the TCRbeta library. TCRdb redid the calling of the PCR reads with MiXCR, one entry per CDR3 protein. This sample yields about 440,000 distinct CDR3 sequences, of which around two fifths are seen a single time; approximately 25% belongs to the top ten. The specimen was PBMCs, collected before TCRalphabeta/CD19-depleted stem cell transplant. These receptors all stem from a girl between 2 and 10 years old with aplastic anemia, due to receive a stem cell transplant.

The chain joins TRBV28 to TRBJ1-2; D call uncertain. The CDR3 has 14 amino acids. CDR1 and CDR2 from the germline V gene are MDHEN and SYDVKM. Trimming stripped 4 bases from V and 8 bases from J, with 17 bases between. CDR3 amino acids: CASSSSWGMRGYTF. The CDR3 bases are TGTGCCAGCAGTTCCTCTTGGGGAATGCGCGGCTACACCTTC.

The chain uses TRBV5-1 and TRBJ2-3, with D possibly TRBD2 on 5 matching bases. CDR3 length: 16 amino acids. Trimming took off 2 bases at V and 0 bases at J, with 13 bases between the two ends. CDR1 and CDR2 (germline): SGHRS, YFSETQ. The CDR3 DNA sequence: TGCGCCAGCAGCTTAGACGGGGTCACTAGCACAGATACGCAGTATTTT. Its translation: CASSLDGVTSTDTQYF.

This clonotype showed up just a few times. This chain connects TRBV29-1 to TRBJ1-1; no clear D. Deletions cut 7 bases from V and 1 base from J, with 7 bases between. CDR3 length equals 11 residues. The germline CDR1 and CDR2 sequences are SQVTM and ANQGSEA. CDR3 protein: CSAQENTEAFF. The CDR3 DNA reads as TGCAGCGCTCAGGAGAACACTGAAGCTTTCTTT.

The J gene is TRBJ2-1, the V gene TRBV4-1, with 10 positions matching TRBD2. This CDR3 comprises 16 residues. Germline trimming cut 4 bases from V and 0 bases from J; bases unmatched to any gene: 3. The germline gives CDR1 MGHRA, CDR2 YSYEKL. As DNA, the CDR3 is TGCGCCAGCAGCCCCGGACTAGCGGTCTCCTACAATGAGCAGTTCTTC. It specifies CASSPGLAVSYNEQFF.

This clonotype was counted only a few times. V and J are TRBV7-2 and TRBJ1-4, with 9 nucleotides matching TRBD1. Germline V gives CDR1 SGHTA, CDR2 FQGNSA. The CDR3 is 15 amino acids. V was clipped by 5 bases and J by 8 bases; unmatched bases: 9. CDR3 DNA sequence: TGTGCCAGCAGCGCCACGGACAGGGGTAGGGAAAAACTGTTTTTT. This gives the protein CASSATDRGREKLFF.

Only a few counts were recorded for this clonotype. The chain couples TRBV12-3 or TRBV12-4 to TRBJ2-7; 12 bases match TRBD1. V shed 6 bases, J shed 2 bases, and the junction held 2 bases outside the gene matches. The CDR3 spans 14 residues. The CDR3 region has the DNA TGTGCCAGCAGGGGACAGGGGGCCCCCTACGAGCAGTACTTC. Amino acid sequence: CASRGQGAPYEQYF.

The J gene is TRBJ2-7, the V gene TRBV20-1; 8 bases agree with TRBD2. CDR1 and CDR2 from the germline V gene are DFQATT and SNEGSKA (reference sequence). The CDR3 covers 18 residues. J was trimmed by 2 bases and V by 1 base; bases with no gene match: 16. In DNA, the CDR3 is TGCAGTGCTAGAGTGATTTTAACTAGCGGAGGGAGAACCTACGAGCAGTACTTC. Encoded protein: CSARVILTSGGRTYEQYF.

This clonotype appeared many times. The V and J genes are TRBV6-1 and TRBJ1-1; D ambiguous. The V gene lost 4 bases and the J gene lost 4 bases, with 4 bases spanning the gap. This CDR3 is 11 amino acids long. Germline V gene data show CDR1 as MNHNS and CDR2 as SASEGT. The CDR3 spells CASSASTEAFF. The CDR3 DNA reads as TGTGCCAGCAGTGCGTCCACTGAAGCTTTCTTT.

This rearrangement joins TRBV5-1 to TRBJ2-6; D is possibly TRBD1 (5 bases). Germline CDR1 is SGHRS and CDR2 is YFSETQ. The CDR3 spans 14 residues. V dropped 5 bases and J dropped 2 bases, with 8 bases sitting between them. CDR3 coding DNA: TGCGCCAGCAGGACAGAAGCTGGGGCCAACGTCCTGACTTTC. Translation: CASRTEAGANVLTF.

The genes are TRBV20-1 and TRBJ1-5; perhaps TRBD1 as D (5 bases). With 0 bases removed from V and 1 base from J, the gap between germline ends came to 10 bases. From germline, CDR1 is DFQATT and CDR2 SNEGSKA (reference sequence). The CDR3 loop spans 15 amino acids. The CDR3 nucleotides are TGCAGTGCTAGAGAAGACAGCTTAAGCAATCAGCCCCAGCATTTT. Its protein product is CSAREDSLSNQPQHF.

This chain uses TRBV29-1 with TRBJ1-2; D possibly corresponds to TRBD1 (6 bases). Trimming stripped 3 bases from V and 8 bases from J, with 7 bases between. The V gene's germline CDR1 is SQVTM and CDR2 ANQGSEA. The CDR3 is 10 amino acids. The CDR3 sequence is CSVEGTGYTF. The DNA for the CDR3 is TGCAGCGTTGAGGGGACAGGCTACACCTTC.